A single sample gave rise to the 13 T cell receptor beta chains below, sequenced in a study of T cells in women clearing cervical HPV infection. Some clones are missing from TCRdb's copy, which holds only in-frame ones; the method was immunoSEQ multiplex PCR. The specimen's table records 25,000 to 35,000 clones. Sequencing used blood buffy coat. These receptors were collected from a woman aged 18-70 years with a cervical HPV16 infection that either progressed to CIN3+ or cleared (not recorded which).

On this clone: The read ends 3 residues shy of where the CDR3 ends; the end is completed using the germline J gene. The chain recombines TRBV20-1 with TRBJ1-1; 10 bases are a match to TRBD1. The germline CDR1 and CDR2 sequences are DFQATT and SNEGSKA (reference sequence). With V trimmed by 6 bases and J by 6 bases, 7 bases remained unmatched. The CDR3 spans 13 residues. The sequenced CDR3 bases are TGCAGTGCAAGAAGCGGACAGGGGGCTGAA. It yields the protein CSARSGQGAE. The CDR3 as a whole reads CSARSGQGAEAFF.

Comments on this clone: With the read ending 3 residues before the CDR3 end, the germline J gene is used to fill in that end. The chain joins TRBV6-2 or TRBV6-3 to TRBJ2-7, with TRBD2 matching 7 bases. The J segment lost 2 bases and the V segment lost 2 bases, leaving 9 bases of the junction unmatched. Germline lookup yields CDR1 MNHEY and CDR2 SVGEGT. This CDR3 contains 16 residues. CDR3 DNA (partial): TGTGCCAGCAGTTACGCCCTAGCGGACCCTACCTACGAG. It yields the protein CASSYALADPTYE. The full CDR3 protein is CASSYALADPTYEQYF.

Details on this clone: Sequencing ends 3 residues short of the CDR3 end; the germline J gene provides the rest. The chain carries TRBV10-3 and TRBJ2-2; D perhaps matches TRBD2 (5 bases). V was clipped by 6 bases and J by 6 bases, with 11 bases between them. CDR1 and CDR2 (germline): ENHRY, SYGVKD. The CDR3 covers 13 residues. This CDR3 is CAIRVASPGELFF. The CDR3 DNA, read in part, is TGTGCCATCAGAGTCGCTAGCCCCGGGGAG.

For this clone: The read stops 3 residues short of the end of the CDR3; the missing end is completed from the germline J gene. The rearrangement links TRBV14 to TRBJ1-3, with TRBD1 matching 9 bases. V shed 4 bases, J shed 1 base, and the junction held 11 bases outside the gene matches. Germline V gene lookup returns CDR1 SGHDN and CDR2 FVKESK. There are 18 residues in the CDR3. CDR3 DNA (partial): TGTGCCAGCAGCCGTGGGACAGGGACGATATATTCTGGAAACACC. It encodes CASSRGTGTIYSGNT. The full CDR3 protein reads CASSRGTGTIYSGNTIYF.

In the case of this clone: The CDR3 is cut off 3 residues early in the read; its end comes from the germline J gene. The rearrangement uses TRBV5-5 and TRBJ2-4; the D gene is possibly TRBD1 (6 bases). Germline V gene data show CDR1 as SGHKS and CDR2 as YYEKEE (reference sequence). The CDR3 consists of 14 residues. CDR3 residues: CASSSRTDSGIQYF. The sequenced CDR3 bases are TGTGCCAGCAGCTCAAGGACAGACTCGGGAATT.

The CDR3 is CASSQGDGNEKLFF. The covered CDR3 bases are TGTGCCAGCAGTCAGGGGGATGGTAATGAAAAA. V is TRBV28 and J is TRBJ1-4, with 7 bases lining up with TRBD1. Read coverage stops 3 residues before the CDR3 terminus; the germline J gene supplies the remainder. The CDR3 is made up of 14 amino acids. Germline assignment: CDR1 MDHEN and CDR2 SYDVKM. Trimming took 5 bases from V and 4 from J; bases not matched to a gene: 4.

With regard to this clone: From the germline J gene comes the end of the CDR3, since the read stops 3 residues before it. The chain links TRBV18 to TRBJ2-1; a possible D gene is TRBD2 (5 bases). The germline V gene encodes CDR1 KGHSH and CDR2 LQKENI. The V and J ends lost 2 bases and 7 bases respectively, with 9 bases between them. The length of the CDR3 is 13 residues. Partial CDR3 DNA: TGTGCCAGCTCACCAAACGGGGTAAATGAG. Amino acids: CASSPNGVNE. The full CDR3 protein reads CASSPNGVNEQFF.

Concerning this clone: The read finishes 3 residues shy of the CDR3 end, and the germline J gene is used to complete it. The J gene is TRBJ2-6, the V gene TRBV5-1, with unresolved D. V was cut by 1 base and J by 4 bases, with 12 bases left in between. CDR1 is SGHRS, CDR2 YFSETQ, per germline. This CDR3 region has 16 residues. CDR3 bases read: TGCGCCAGCAGCTTGCTGCCGCGAGAAGGGGCCAACGTC. It specifies CASSLLPREGANV. The whole CDR3 is CASSLLPREGANVLTF.

Comments on this clone: The read gets to within 3 residues of the CDR3 end, and the germline J gene fills in the rest. The chain joins TRBV7-3 to TRBJ1-2, with 8 bases fitting TRBD1. The junction had 8 bases not matched to a gene; V was cut back by 4 bases and J by 4 bases. This CDR3 is built from 15 residues. Germline CDR1 and CDR2: SGHTA and FQGTGA. The CDR3 DNA, read in part, is TGTGCCAGCAGCTCTAATCCAGGGGGCCCCTATGGC. Translation: CASSSNPGGPYG. The entire CDR3 reads CASSSNPGGPYGYTF.

On this clone itself: Read coverage stops 3 residues before the CDR3 terminus; the germline J gene supplies the remainder. V usage is TRBV9 and J usage is TRBJ1-5; D is perhaps TRBD1 (5 bases). V lost 0 bases to trimming and J lost 2 bases, with 9 bases between them. Looked up from germline, CDR1 is SGDLS and CDR2 is YYNGEE. There are 15 residues in the CDR3. Here the CDR3 reads CASSVEGLGNQPQHF. CDR3 DNA (partial): TGTGCCAGCAGCGTAGAGGGGCTGGGCAATCAGCCC.

Notes on this clone: The read stops 3 residues short of the end of the CDR3; the missing end is completed from the germline J gene. The chain combines TRBV11-2 with TRBJ2-5; TRBD1 agrees at 8 bases. The J segment lost 1 base and the V segment lost 8 bases, leaving 9 bases of the junction unmatched. The CDR3 runs to 15 residues. The germline V gene has CDR1 SGHAT and CDR2 FQNNGV. The DNA read from the CDR3 is TGTGCCAGCGGTATCGGGACAGGACTCCAAGAGACC. Protein sequence: CASGIGTGLQET. The entire CDR3 protein reads CASGIGTGLQETQYF.

Comment on this clone: Read coverage stops 3 residues before the CDR3 terminus; the germline J gene supplies the remainder. This chain uses TRBV19 with TRBJ1-5; D is undetermined. The CDR3 totals 14 residues. Germline CDR1 is LNHDA and CDR2 is SQIVND (reference sequence). The V and J ends lost 4 bases and 0 bases respectively, with 7 bases between them. Here the CDR3 reads CASSTEYSNQPQHF. The CDR3 bases that were read are TGTGCCAGTAGTACAGAATATAGCAATCAGCCC.

Concerning this clone: The read ends 3 residues early relative to the CDR3; the germline J gene fills the gap. This chain uses TRBV18 with TRBJ1-5; D gene uncertain. The CDR3 runs to 13 residues. The germline gives CDR1 KGHSH, CDR2 LQKENI. V dropped 4 bases and J dropped 2 bases, with 6 bases sitting between them. CDR3 residues: CASSRAGNQPQHF. CDR3 DNA (partial): TGTGCCAGCTCACGCGCCGGCAATCAGCCC. Full variable domain (missing parts from reference TRBV18 and TRBJ1-5): NAGVMQNPRHLVRRRGQEARLRCSPMKGHSHVYWYRQLPEEGLKFMVYLQKENIIDESGMPKERFSAEFPKEGPSILRIQQVVRGDSAAYFCASSRAGNQPQHFGDGTRLSIL.